These 20 T cell receptor beta chains share one sample of origin, sequenced in a study of human CD8 memory T cell subsets. By UMI-labeled 5' RACE, the TCR beta libraries were made. Reprocessing the 5' RACE reads, TCRdb reports a single entry for every CDR3 protein and omits DNA. Its clone listing holds around 20,000 distinct CDR3 sequences. What was sequenced was CD8+ T cells from PBMCs. The receptors originated from a human donor in good health.

This rearrangement joins TRBV4-2 to TRBJ2-7; TCRdb returns TRBD1, unconfirmable since there is no DNA. Germline values: CDR1 LGHNA, CDR2 YNFKEQ. This CDR3 is 13 amino acids long. CDR3 sequence reads: CASSPDRSYEQYF.

This chain joins TRBV7-3 and TRBJ1-1; checking the TCRdb D call of TRBD1 is not possible without DNA. The CDR3 runs 13 residues. From germline, CDR1 is SGHTA and CDR2 FQGTGA. The CDR3 region is CASSSGTGTEAFF.

This chain links TRBV12-3 or TRBV12-4 with TRBJ2-1; the D call from TCRdb, TRBD2, cannot be confirmed without DNA. This CDR3 spans 14 amino acids. The CDR3 loop reads CASRGKGLATEQFF.

This clonotype is labeled medium-sized (0.01 to 0.1%) based on frequency. This rearrangement joins TRBV28 to TRBJ2-7; absent DNA, TCRdb's TRBD1 call cannot be checked. The CDR3 is 13 amino acids. CDR1 and CDR2 from the germline V gene are MDHEN and SYDVKM. The CDR3 loop reads CASRMDRAPEQYF.

The chain combines TRBV15 with TRBJ2-1; TCRdb outputs TRBD2, but without DNA this stays unchecked. Germline CDR1 LNHNV, CDR2 YYDKDF (reference sequence). This CDR3 is built from 15 residues. The chain's CDR3 is CATSTGLAVNNEQFF.

This chain connects TRBV6-5 to TRBJ1-1; TCRdb names TRBD1, which stays unverified in the absence of DNA. The CDR3 totals 14 residues. Germline V gives CDR1 MNHEY, CDR2 SVGAGI. The CDR3 spells CASSYRDRGLEAFF.

The chain carries TRBV29-1 and TRBJ2-5. This CDR3 has 14 amino acids. The germline V gene encodes CDR1 SQVTM and CDR2 ANQGSEA. The CDR3 sequence is CSVEGLDGQETQYF.

In terms of frequency, this clonotype is medium-sized. CDR3 residues: CSVVSGEETQYF. The chain couples TRBV29-1 to TRBJ2-5; TCRdb's D call of TRBD2 is untestable without DNA. CDR3 length equals 12 residues. The germline V gene encodes CDR1 SQVTM and CDR2 ANQGSEA.

The chain recombines TRBV20-1 with TRBJ2-7; TCRdb names TRBD1, which stays unverified in the absence of DNA. Germline V gives CDR1 DFQATT, CDR2 SNEGSKA (reference sequence). The CDR3 is made up of 15 amino acids. The CDR3 is CSAKPHDRGFYEQYF.

V usage is TRBV27 and J usage is TRBJ1-1; the D call from TCRdb, TRBD1, cannot be confirmed without DNA. In germline, CDR1 is MNHEY, CDR2 SMNVEV (reference sequence). This CDR3 region has 14 residues. This chain's CDR3 is CASSPLTGNTEAFF.

The CDR3 loop is CASGLSTKPYEQYF. The V and J genes are TRBV12-5 and TRBJ2-7. The CDR3 sequence is 14 residues long. CDR1 LGHNT and CDR2 FRNRAP come from the germline V gene. Supplemented by reference TRBV12-5 and TRBJ2-7, the full variable domain reads DARVTQTPRHKVTEMGQEVTMRCQPILGHNTVFWYRQTMMQGLELLAYFRNRAPLDDSGMPKDRFSAEMPDATLATLKIQPSEPRDSAVYFCASGLSTKPYEQYFGPGTRLTVT.

This clonotype registers medium-sized (0.01 to 0.1%) by frequency. The gene calls are TRBV14 and TRBJ1-1. Germline loops: CDR1 SGHDN, CDR2 FVKESK. The CDR3 has 16 amino acids. The CDR3 protein is CASSQGGEAWDTEAFF.

The chain couples TRBV7-6 to TRBJ2-5; TCRdb reports TRBD1, a call that lacks DNA to check it against. The germline V gene has CDR1 SGHVS and CDR2 FNYEAQ. This CDR3 contains 17 residues. CDR3 in amino acids: CASSRPRQGINQETQYF.

This sequence joins TRBV28 and TRBJ2-7; the D call from TCRdb, TRBD1, cannot be confirmed without DNA. Germline CDR1 MDHEN, CDR2 SYDVKM. CDR3 length: 14 amino acids. This CDR3 reads CASSTGQGNYEQYF.

V is TRBV4-1 and J is TRBJ2-3; TCRdb outputs TRBD1, but without DNA this stays unchecked. The CDR3 covers 15 residues. The germline V gene has CDR1 MGHRA and CDR2 YSYEKL. The CDR3 protein is CASSQEGRDGDTQYF.

By frequency, this clonotype is medium-sized (0.01 to 0.1%). This chain links TRBV3-1 with TRBJ1-4. Germline loops: CDR1 LGHDT, CDR2 YNNKEL (reference sequence). CDR3 length: 15 amino acids. The CDR3: CASSQRRATNEKLFF.

V and J are TRBV6-1 and TRBJ2-1; TCRdb calls TRBD1, which cannot be checked without DNA. The CDR3 covers 17 residues. Germline lookup yields CDR1 MNHNS and CDR2 SASEGT. The CDR3 here is CASSDQDSSNGRNEQFF.

The chain combines TRBV20-1 with TRBJ1-2; TCRdb reports TRBD1, a call that lacks DNA to check it against. Germline-derived CDR1 and CDR2 are DFQATT and SNEGSKA (reference sequence). CDR3 length: 15 amino acids. The CDR3 is CSARDLTGGMGGYTF.

This clonotype ranks as medium-sized in terms of frequency. This chain connects TRBV6-2 or TRBV6-3 to TRBJ2-4; TCRdb indicates TRBD1, and absent DNA this call remains unverified. In germline, CDR1 is MNHEY, CDR2 SVGEGT. This CDR3 spans 14 amino acids. CDR3 sequence: CASSWGAVKNIQYF.

Judged by frequency, this clonotype is medium-sized. The V call is TRBV7-9, the J call TRBJ2-7; there is no DNA to check the TCRdb D call of TRBD2. The CDR3 runs to 13 residues. Per the germline V gene, CDR1 is SEHNR and CDR2 is FQNEAQ (reference sequence). The CDR3 loop is CASSFGEGGEQYF.